The clone carrying this T cell receptor (beta chain) was seen a handful of times. No antigen is known for it. The CDR3 consists of 14 residues. Germline loops: CDR1 SGHRS, CDR2 YFSETQ. The V segment lost 4 bases and the J segment 4 bases; nucleotides outside the gene matches: 4. This sample was included in a study of blood T cells in healthy people across ages. Combining a sample-barcoded 5' primer with a J-beta primer mix, a second PCR ran for roughly 6 to 12 cycles. Via MiXCR, TCRdb re-called the 5' RACE reads, giving one row per CDR3 protein. This sample has approximately 680,000 distinct CDR3 sequences; about 34% occur once, and the top ten carry just over 15%. Study-level points and caveats: Diversity estimated from one million T cells was considered an underestimate. Relative to aged donors, long-lived donors carried more naive CD4+ cells and displayed higher diversity.

V usage is TRBV5-1 and J usage is TRBJ2-2; 7 nucleotides align to TRBD1. The specimen was blood. This TCR was sampled from a woman at least 80 years old in good health. In DNA, the CDR3 is TGCGCCAGCAGCATACAGGGGCCCACCGGGGAGCTGTTTTTT. As protein: CASSIQGPTGELFF.